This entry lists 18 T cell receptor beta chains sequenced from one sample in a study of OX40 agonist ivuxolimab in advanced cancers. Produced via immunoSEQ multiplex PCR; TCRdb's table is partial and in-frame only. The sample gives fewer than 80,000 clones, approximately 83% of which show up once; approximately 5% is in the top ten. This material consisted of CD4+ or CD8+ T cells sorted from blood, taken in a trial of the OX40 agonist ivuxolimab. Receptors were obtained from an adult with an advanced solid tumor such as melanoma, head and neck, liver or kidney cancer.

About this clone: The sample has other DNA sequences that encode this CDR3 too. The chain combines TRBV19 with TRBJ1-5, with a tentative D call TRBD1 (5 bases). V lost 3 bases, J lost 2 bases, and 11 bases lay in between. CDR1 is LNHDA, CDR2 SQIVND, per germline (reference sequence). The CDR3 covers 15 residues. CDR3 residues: CASSISRGGNQPQHF. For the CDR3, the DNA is TGTGCCAGTAGTATTAGTAGAGGGGGCAATCAGCCCCAGCATTTT.

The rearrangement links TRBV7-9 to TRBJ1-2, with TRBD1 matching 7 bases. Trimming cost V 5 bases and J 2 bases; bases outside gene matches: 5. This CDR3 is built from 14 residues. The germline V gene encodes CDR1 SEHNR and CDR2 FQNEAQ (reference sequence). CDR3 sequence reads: CASSRWDRNYGYTF. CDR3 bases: TGTGCCAGCAGCCGATGGGACAGAAACTATGGCTACACCTTC.

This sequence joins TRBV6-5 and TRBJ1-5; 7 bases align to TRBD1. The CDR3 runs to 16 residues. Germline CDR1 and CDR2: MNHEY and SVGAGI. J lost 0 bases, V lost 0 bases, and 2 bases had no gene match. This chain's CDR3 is CASSYSGGNSNQPQHF. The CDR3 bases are TGTGCCAGCAGTTACTCAGGGGGCAATAGCAATCAGCCCCAGCATTTT.

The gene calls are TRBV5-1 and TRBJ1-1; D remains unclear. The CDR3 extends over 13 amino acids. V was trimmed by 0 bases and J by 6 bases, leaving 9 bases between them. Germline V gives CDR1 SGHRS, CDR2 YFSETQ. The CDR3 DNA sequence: TGCGCCAGCAGCTTGGAGGGCAGCGCTGAAGCTTTCTTT. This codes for CASSLEGSAEAFF.

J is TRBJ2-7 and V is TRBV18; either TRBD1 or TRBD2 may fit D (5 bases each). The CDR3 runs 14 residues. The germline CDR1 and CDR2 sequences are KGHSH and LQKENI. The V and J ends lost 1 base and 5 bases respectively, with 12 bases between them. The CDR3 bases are TGTGCCAGCTCACCACTAGGGGTGGGAGACGAGCAGTACTTC. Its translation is CASSPLGVGDEQYF.

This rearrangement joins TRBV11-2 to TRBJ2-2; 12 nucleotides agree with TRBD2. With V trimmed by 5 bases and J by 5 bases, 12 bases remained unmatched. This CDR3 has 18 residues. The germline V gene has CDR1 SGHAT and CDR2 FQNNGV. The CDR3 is CASSLRLAGALGTGELFF. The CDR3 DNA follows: TGTGCCAGCAGCCTCCGACTAGCGGGGGCTTTAGGAACCGGGGAGCTGTTTTTT.

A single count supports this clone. CDR3: CASSLDTGALQETQYF. In DNA form, the CDR3 reads TGTGCCAGCAGCTTAGATACAGGGGCCCTTCAAGAGACCCAGTACTTC. This chain uses TRBV7-7 with TRBJ2-5; 7 bases are shared with TRBD1. V shed 1 base, J shed 2 bases, and the junction held 7 bases outside the gene matches. The germline V gene has CDR1 SSHAT and CDR2 FNYEAQ (reference sequence). The CDR3 totals 16 residues.

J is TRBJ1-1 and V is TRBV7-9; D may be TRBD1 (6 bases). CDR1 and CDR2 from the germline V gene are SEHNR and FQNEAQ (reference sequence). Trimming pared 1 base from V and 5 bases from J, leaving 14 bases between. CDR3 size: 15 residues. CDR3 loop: CASSLGPGGLTEAFF. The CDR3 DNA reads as TGTGCCAGCAGCTTAGGGCCCGGGGGCCTTACTGAAGCTTTCTTT.

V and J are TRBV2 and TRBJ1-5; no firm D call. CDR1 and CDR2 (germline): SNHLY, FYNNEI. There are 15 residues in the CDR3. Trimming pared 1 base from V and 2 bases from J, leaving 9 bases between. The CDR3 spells CASSEEWVGNQPQHF. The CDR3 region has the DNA TGTGCCAGCAGTGAAGAATGGGTTGGCAATCAGCCCCAGCATTTT.

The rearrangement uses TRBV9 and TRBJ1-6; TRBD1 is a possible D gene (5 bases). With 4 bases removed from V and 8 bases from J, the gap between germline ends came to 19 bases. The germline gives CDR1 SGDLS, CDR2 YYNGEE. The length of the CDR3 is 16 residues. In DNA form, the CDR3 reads TGTGCCAGCAGCCTAGGATTGGCAGGGCCCGATTCACCCCTCCACTTT. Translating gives CASSLGLAGPDSPLHF.

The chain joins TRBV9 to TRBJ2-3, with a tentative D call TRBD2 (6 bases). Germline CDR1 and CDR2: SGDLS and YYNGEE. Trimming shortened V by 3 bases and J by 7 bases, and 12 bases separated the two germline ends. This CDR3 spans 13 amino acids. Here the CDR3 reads CASSGEEGYTQYF. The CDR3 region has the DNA TGTGCCAGCAGCGGAGAGGAGGGGTATACGCAGTATTTT.

CDR3 nucleotide sequence: TGTGCCAGCAGCCTAGGTGTCGCAGCCAAAAACATTCAGTACTTC. The encoded protein is CASSLGVAAKNIQYF. J is TRBJ2-4 and V is TRBV6-6; the D is unclear. The germline V gene has CDR1 MNHNY and CDR2 SVGAGI (reference sequence). V was pared by 6 bases and J by 0 bases, with 12 bases between. The CDR3 runs 15 residues.

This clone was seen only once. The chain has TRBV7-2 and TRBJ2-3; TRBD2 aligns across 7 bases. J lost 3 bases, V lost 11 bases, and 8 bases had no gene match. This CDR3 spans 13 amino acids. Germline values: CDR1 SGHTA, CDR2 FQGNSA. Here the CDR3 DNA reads TGTGCCTGCCGGCGGGAGATAACAGATACGCAGTATTTT. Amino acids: CACRREITDTQYF.

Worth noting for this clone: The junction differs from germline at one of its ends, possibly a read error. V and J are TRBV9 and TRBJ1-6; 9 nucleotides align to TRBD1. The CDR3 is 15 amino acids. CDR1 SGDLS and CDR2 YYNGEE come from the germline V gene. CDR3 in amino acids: CAGSVKRTGDSPLHF. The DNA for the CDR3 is TGTGCCGGCAGCGTAAAGAGGACAGGGGACTCACCCCTCCACTTT. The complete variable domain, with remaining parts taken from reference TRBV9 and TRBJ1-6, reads DSGVTQTPKHLITATGQRVTLRCSPRSGDLSVYWYQQSLDQGLQFLIQYYNGEERAKGNILERFSAQQFPDLHSELNLSSLELGDSALYFCAGSVKRTGDSPLHFGNGTRLTVT.

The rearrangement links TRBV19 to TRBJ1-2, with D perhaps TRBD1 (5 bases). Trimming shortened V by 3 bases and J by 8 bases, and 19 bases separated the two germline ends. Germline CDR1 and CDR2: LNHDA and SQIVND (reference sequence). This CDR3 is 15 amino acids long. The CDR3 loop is CASSIGQGAASGYTF. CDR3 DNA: TGTGCCAGTAGTATCGGCCAGGGTGCCGCTTCCGGCTACACCTTC.

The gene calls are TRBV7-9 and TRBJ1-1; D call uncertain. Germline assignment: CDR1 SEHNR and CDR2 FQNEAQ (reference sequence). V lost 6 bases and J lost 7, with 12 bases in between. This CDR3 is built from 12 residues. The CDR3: CASRLGNFEAFF. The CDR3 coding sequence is TGTGCCAGCAGATTGGGCAACTTTGAAGCTTTCTTT.

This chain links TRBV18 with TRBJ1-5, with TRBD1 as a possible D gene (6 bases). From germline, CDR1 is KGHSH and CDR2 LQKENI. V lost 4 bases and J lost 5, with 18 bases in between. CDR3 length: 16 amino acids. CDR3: CASSQSVGQLHQPQHF. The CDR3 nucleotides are TGTGCCAGCTCACAGTCAGTAGGACAGCTCCATCAGCCCCAGCATTTT.

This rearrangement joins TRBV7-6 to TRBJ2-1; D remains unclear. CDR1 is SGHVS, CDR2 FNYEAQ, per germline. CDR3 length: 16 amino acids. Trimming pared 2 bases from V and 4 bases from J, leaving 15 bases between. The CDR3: CASSLLETASYNEQFF. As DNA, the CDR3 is TGTGCCAGCAGCTTACTTGAGACGGCGTCTTACAATGAGCAGTTCTTC.